This TCR beta chain stems from a study of T-cell memory formation after mild COVID-19. Study results and caveats: Clones contracting day 15 to 85 were balanced CD4/CD8; later expanders leaned CD4+. That cross-reactive memory joined was suggested by some responding clones appearing in pre-infection memory. The main location of contracting CD4+ clones was CM and EM, and that of contracting CD8+ clones was EMRA.

A word on this clonotype: Antigen specificity is unknown.

One entry per CDR3 protein results from TCRdb running MiXCR on the 5' RACE reads. The table includes more than 250,000 distinct CDR3 sequences, over 15% detected once. CDR1 MGHDK and CDR2 SYGVNS come from the germline V gene. The CDR3 extends over 15 amino acids. Trimming took 1 base from V and 8 from J; bases not matched to a gene: 7. The chain is built from TRBV25-1 and TRBJ2-1, with 8 bases lining up with TRBD2. The clonotype comes from a man between 18 and 35 years old who had mild COVID-19 (a few samples of this study predate the infection). Cell type and time point are not known. Sample: PBMCs or a T cell subset sorted from them (not recorded which). The CDR3 coding sequence is TGTGCCAGCAGTGAATCGGGACTAGGGCGCTATGAGCAGTTCTTC. Translated, it gives CASSESGLGRYEQFF.